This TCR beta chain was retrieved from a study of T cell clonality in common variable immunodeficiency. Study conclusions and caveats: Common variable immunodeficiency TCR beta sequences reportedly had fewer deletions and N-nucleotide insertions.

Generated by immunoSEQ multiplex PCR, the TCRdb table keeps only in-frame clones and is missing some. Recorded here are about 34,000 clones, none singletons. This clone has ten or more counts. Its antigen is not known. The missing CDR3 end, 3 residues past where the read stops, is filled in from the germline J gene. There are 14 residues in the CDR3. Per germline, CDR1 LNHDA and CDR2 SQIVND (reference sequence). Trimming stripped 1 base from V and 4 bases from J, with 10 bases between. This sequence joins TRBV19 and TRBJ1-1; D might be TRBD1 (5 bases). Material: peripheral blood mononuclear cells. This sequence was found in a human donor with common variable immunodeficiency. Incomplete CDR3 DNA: TGTGCCAGTAGTATAGTGCTAACAGGCACTGAA. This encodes CASSIVLTGTE. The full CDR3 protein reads CASSIVLTGTEAFF.